This paragraph reports one T cell receptor (beta chain). Noted treatment: oral pan-JAK inhibitor, 5-10 mg twice daily. Obtained from alopecia areata patients were lesional scalp punch biopsies along with peripheral blood. This sample is part of a study of CD8+ T cells in alopecia areata. Background on the study: Treated patients were dosed with oral tofacitinib, taking 5 to 10 mg twice daily. Patients in the study were on tofacitinib for 6 to 18 months, then off it for 6 months. Using the percentage of affected scalp area, treated patients' severity was scored.

Following extraction, RNA underwent reverse transcription to cDNA, which served as the sequencing template. TCRdb's table, derived via immunoSEQ multiplex PCR, lists solely in-frame clones and lacks some. The table records about 140,000 clones, 45% to 60% of them present only once. Trimming left V 1 base short and J 5 bases short, with 9 bases between. Germline V gene sequence: CDR1 SEHNR, CDR2 FQNEAQ (reference sequence). The CDR3 loop spans 14 amino acids. V usage is TRBV7-9 and J usage is TRBJ2-1, with a tentative D call TRBD2 (6 bases). The source material was CD8+ T cells sorted from blood, sampled at week 4, from a patient treated with tofacitinib. The clonotype comes from a human donor with alopecia areata. The CDR3 here is CASSLGWGDNEQFF. CDR3 DNA sequence: TGTGCCAGCAGCTTAGGGTGGGGGGACAATGAGCAGTTCTTC. Full variable domain (missing parts from reference TRBV7-9 and TRBJ2-1): DTGVSQNPRHKITKRGQNVTFRCDPISEHNRLYWYRQTLGQGPEFLTYFQNEAQLEKSRLLSDRFSAERPKGSFSTLEIQRTEQGDSAMYLCASSLGWGDNEQFFGPGTRLTVL.